One and the same sample provided the 11 T cell receptor beta chains below, sequenced in a study of blood T cells in healthy people across ages. A second PCR, run for roughly 7 to 11 cycles, used a sample-barcoded 5' primer plus a J-beta primer mix. TCRdb re-called the 5' RACE reads with MiXCR, one entry per CDR3 protein. The sample holds around 780,000 distinct CDR3 sequences, around three fifths seen once. Material: blood. The receptors originated from a man aged 35 to 55 in good health.

The chain uses TRBV7-6 and TRBJ2-2, with a possible D match to TRBD1 (6 bases). V was trimmed by 5 bases and J by 6 bases, leaving 16 bases between them. The CDR3 consists of 15 residues. The germline V gene has CDR1 SGHVS and CDR2 FNYEAQ. Here the CDR3 DNA reads TGTGCCAGCAGCCCCATTACAGGGATCGCCGGGGAGCTGTTTTTT. It encodes CASSPITGIAGELFF.

This clonotype was picked up many times. V and J are TRBV7-9 and TRBJ2-5, with no clear D. The germline gives CDR1 SEHNR, CDR2 FQNEAQ (reference sequence). V lost 0 bases and J 1 base, leaving 9 bases between the germline ends. This CDR3 has 15 amino acids. The CDR3 coding sequence is TGTGCCAGCAGCTTAGCTATCAGATTCCAAGAGACCCAGTACTTC. Amino acid sequence: CASSLAIRFQETQYF.

This clonotype was seen a handful of times. CDR3 region: CASSVVPEPSYEQYF. As DNA, the CDR3 is TGTGCCAGCAGCGTAGTTCCGGAGCCATCCTACGAGCAGTACTTC. This sequence joins TRBV9 and TRBJ2-7, with unresolved D. V lost 0 bases, J lost 1 base, and 11 bases lay in between. The CDR3 has 15 residues. Germline V gives CDR1 SGDLS, CDR2 YYNGEE.

The gene calls are TRBV20-1 and TRBJ2-7, with D unresolved. This CDR3 contains 13 residues. Deletions cut 3 bases from V and 2 bases from J, with 11 bases between. Germline V gene data show CDR1 as DFQATT and CDR2 as SNEGSKA (reference sequence). The CDR3 spells CSARDHDTYEQYF. DNA of the CDR3: TGCAGTGCTAGGGACCACGACACCTACGAGCAGTACTTC.

This clonotype was counted a few times. This sequence joins TRBV12-3 or TRBV12-4 and TRBJ2-3; unclear D gene. This CDR3 has 15 residues. Trimming removed 4 bases from V and 0 bases from J, with 11 bases in between. The CDR3 spells CASSWRASSTDTQYF. The DNA of the CDR3 is TGTGCCAGCAGTTGGCGAGCTTCTAGCACAGATACGCAGTATTTT.

The chain recombines TRBV29-1 with TRBJ2-7; D gene ambiguous. CDR3 length: 14 amino acids. The germline CDR1 and CDR2 sequences are SQVTM and ANQGSEA. With 6 bases removed from V and 3 bases from J, the gap between germline ends came to 18 bases. The CDR3 protein is CSVLVDPLSYEQYF. Here the CDR3 DNA reads TGCAGCGTCCTGGTGGACCCCCTCAGCTACGAGCAGTACTTC.

This clonotype was counted only a few times. V usage is TRBV5-4 and J usage is TRBJ2-7, with D hard to call. V lost 0 bases and J 1 base, leaving 8 bases between the germline ends. Germline lookup yields CDR1 SGHNT and CDR2 YYREEE (reference sequence). The CDR3 contains 14 residues. CDR3: CASSLEVGSYEQYF. CDR3 bases: TGTGCCAGCAGCTTGGAGGTGGGTTCCTACGAGCAGTACTTC.

Only a few counts were recorded for this clonotype. J is TRBJ2-4 and V is TRBV5-1; the D gene could be TRBD1 or TRBD2 (5 bases each). The germline V gene has CDR1 SGHRS and CDR2 YFSETQ. V was pared by 0 bases and J by 0 bases, with 22 bases between. The CDR3 contains 20 residues. Here the CDR3 reads CASSLAETGPTQLAKNIQYF. CDR3 nucleotides: TGCGCCAGCAGCTTGGCGGAAACGGGACCGACCCAGCTAGCCAAAAACATTCAGTACTTC.

This clonotype has only a few counts. CDR3 nucleotides: TGTGCCAGCTCCGGCCAGCTAGCGGGGAATGTCGGGCAGTTCTTC. Translated, it gives CASSGQLAGNVGQFF. The chain is built from TRBV7-2 and TRBJ2-1; 9 nucleotides match TRBD2. Looked up from germline, CDR1 is SGHTA and CDR2 is FQGNSA. The CDR3 has 15 amino acids. Trimming removed 8 bases from V and 12 bases from J; junction bases left unmatched: 17.

The chain uses TRBV16 and TRBJ1-5; TRBD1 matches 7 bases. Trimming at V came to 4 bases and at J to 2 bases, leaving 8 bases not matched to a gene. Germline V gives CDR1 KGHSY, CDR2 FQNENV. The CDR3 is 16 amino acids. The DNA for the CDR3 is TGTGCCAGCAGCCCCCCGTCAGGGGGTGGCAATCAGCCCCAGCATTTT. This translates into CASSPPSGGGNQPQHF.

The rearrangement links TRBV6-5 to TRBJ1-6; 7 nucleotides line up with TRBD1. Germline CDR1 is MNHEY and CDR2 is SVGAGI. V shed 6 bases, J shed 6 bases, and the junction held 11 bases outside the gene matches. CDR3 length: 16 amino acids. The CDR3: CASRRDSGPTNSPLHF. As DNA, the CDR3 is TGTGCCAGCAGAAGGGACAGTGGACCTACTAATTCACCCCTCCACTTT.